The 22 T cell receptor beta chains below all came from one sample that was sequenced in a study of blood T cell repertoires in COVID-19. Sequencing used immunoSEQ multiplex PCR; TCRdb keeps in-frame clones, though not all of them. This table has 200,000 to 250,000 clones, 88% appearing once. Sequenced input: PBMCs or T cells enriched from blood (not recorded which). The receptors were gathered from a woman in her forties or fifties with acute COVID-19.

The chain has TRBV27 and TRBJ1-1, with TRBD1 matching 7 bases. CDR1 is MNHEY, CDR2 SMNVEV, per germline (reference sequence). Trimming removed 6 bases from V and 5 bases from J; junction bases left unmatched: 15. This CDR3 has 16 amino acids. CDR3 loop: CASRLRSKGAGTEAFF. The CDR3 DNA is TGTGCCAGCAGGTTGCGGTCTAAGGGGGCGGGTACTGAAGCTTTCTTT.

The rearrangement joins TRBV15 to TRBJ2-2; D ambiguous. The V end lost 2 bases, the J end lost 6 bases, and 10 bases lay between the germline ends. The CDR3 is 14 amino acids. Germline V gene lookup returns CDR1 LNHNV and CDR2 YYDKDF (reference sequence). CDR3 sequence: CATSRYREAGELFF. The CDR3 DNA sequence: TGTGCCACCAGCAGATATCGAGAAGCCGGGGAGCTGTTTTTT.

This chain connects TRBV15 to TRBJ2-7; possibly TRBD2 for D (5 bases). The CDR3 has 14 amino acids. Germline V CDR1 and CDR2: LNHNV, YYDKDF (reference sequence). Trimming shortened V by 3 bases and J by 5 bases, and 14 bases separated the two germline ends. Here the CDR3 DNA reads TGTGCCACCAGCAGTGGACTCGGCCGTCACGAGCAGTACTTC. This encodes CATSSGLGRHEQYF. The entire variable domain, with the rest obtained from reference TRBV15 and TRBJ2-7, is as follows: DAMVIQNPRYQVTQFGKPVTLSCSQTLNHNVMYWYQQKSSQAPKLLFHYYDKDFNNEADTPDNFQSRRPNTSFCFLDIRSPGLGDTAMYLCATSSGLGRHEQYFGPGTRLTVT.

This rearrangement joins TRBV19 to TRBJ1-1; possible D gene TRBD1, 6 bases. The CDR3 contains 15 residues. Trimming took 3 bases from V and 1 from J, leaving 12 bases between them. Germline V gene data show CDR1 as LNHDA and CDR2 as SQIVND (reference sequence). The CDR3 region has the DNA TGTGCCAGTAGTATTAGAGGACAGAGGAACACTGAAGCTTTCTTT. This gives the protein CASSIRGQRNTEAFF.

This chain connects TRBV28 to TRBJ2-4, with D maybe TRBD1 (5 bases). CDR1 is MDHEN and CDR2 is SYDVKM in the germline V gene. The CDR3 covers 11 residues. Trimming took off 3 bases at V and 12 bases at J, with 9 bases between the two ends. The CDR3 DNA follows: TGTGCCAGCAGTTTGTCCAGGGCTCAGTACTTC. Residues: CASSLSRAQYF.

The gene calls are TRBV19 and TRBJ2-3; a possible D gene is TRBD2 (5 bases). The CDR3 loop spans 15 amino acids. CDR1 and CDR2 from the germline V gene are LNHDA and SQIVND (reference sequence). V lost 6 bases and J 3 bases, leaving 16 bases between the germline ends. This CDR3 reads CASRQLVGLTDTQYF. For the CDR3, the DNA is TGTGCCAGTAGACAACTAGTTGGGCTAACAGATACGCAGTATTTT.

V and J are TRBV29-1 and TRBJ1-1; perhaps TRBD1 as D (5 bases). In germline, CDR1 is SQVTM, CDR2 ANQGSEA. Trimming stripped 3 bases from V and 7 bases from J, with 12 bases between. The CDR3 is made up of 12 amino acids. CDR3 amino acids: CSVERGRVEAFF. The CDR3 DNA reads as TGCAGCGTTGAGCGGGGACGGGTTGAAGCTTTCTTT.

The CDR3 loop is CASSYQQGSGELFF. CDR3 nucleotides: TGCGCCAGCAGTTATCAACAGGGGTCCGGGGAGCTGTTTTTT. The chain carries TRBV5-1 and TRBJ2-2; 7 nucleotides agree with TRBD1. Germline-derived CDR1 and CDR2 are SGHRS and YFSETQ. The CDR3 length is 14 residues. V was pared by 5 bases and J by 6 bases, with 7 bases of the junction left unmatched.

This chain links TRBV19 with TRBJ1-2; D is uncertain. Germline values: CDR1 LNHDA, CDR2 SQIVND (reference sequence). V dropped 4 bases and J dropped 4 bases, with 19 bases sitting between them. The CDR3 contains 16 residues. CDR3 residues: CASSTQDTFGFYGYTF. CDR3 bases: TGTGCCAGTAGTACCCAAGACACCTTTGGGTTCTATGGCTACACCTTC.

This chain joins TRBV7-2 and TRBJ1-2; 7 bases line up with TRBD1. This CDR3 has 16 amino acids. After removal of 1 base from V and 3 bases from J, the junction contained 8 bases not matched to a gene. The germline V gene encodes CDR1 SGHTA and CDR2 FQGNSA. CDR3 DNA: TGTGCCAGCAGCTTAGGCAGGGGGTTAGGAGACTATGGCTACACCTTC. Protein product: CASSLGRGLGDYGYTF.

The chain has TRBV27 and TRBJ2-7, with D possibly matching TRBD1 (6 bases). Trimming took off 1 base at V and 1 base at J, with 11 bases between the two ends. CDR3 length equals 15 residues. Germline V gene lookup returns CDR1 MNHEY and CDR2 SMNVEV (reference sequence). CDR3 DNA sequence: TGTGCCAGCAGTTTATATCAGGACAGTTCCTACGAGCAGTACTTC. Translating gives CASSLYQDSSYEQYF.

The V call is TRBV9, the J call TRBJ2-5; 12 nucleotides align to TRBD2. In germline, CDR1 is SGDLS, CDR2 YYNGEE. The V segment lost 0 bases and the J segment 2 bases; nucleotides outside the gene matches: 5. The CDR3 extends over 17 amino acids. The CDR3 here is CASSVGLAGGEQETQYF. The CDR3 nucleotides read TGTGCCAGCAGCGTAGGTCTAGCGGGAGGGGAGCAAGAGACCCAGTACTTC. The complete variable domain, with remaining parts taken from reference TRBV9 and TRBJ2-5, reads DSGVTQTPKHLITATGQRVTLRCSPRSGDLSVYWYQQSLDQGLQFLIQYYNGEERAKGNILERFSAQQFPDLHSELNLSSLELGDSALYFCASSVGLAGGEQETQYFGPGTRLLVL.

The rearrangement joins TRBV30 to TRBJ2-5, with a weak D call TRBD1 (5 bases). V lost 3 bases and J 1 base, leaving 12 bases between the germline ends. The germline CDR1 and CDR2 sequences are GTSNPN and SVGIG (reference sequence). The CDR3 is 14 amino acids. This chain's CDR3 is CAWSRVDRQETQYF. The CDR3 coding sequence is TGTGCCTGGAGCAGGGTGGATCGCCAAGAGACCCAGTACTTC.

This clone was seen a single time. CDR3 loop: CASSFGTSGGETQYF. The CDR3 region has the DNA TGCGCCAGCAGCTTCGGGACTAGCGGAGGGGAGACCCAGTACTTC. The rearrangement joins TRBV5-1 to TRBJ2-5, with 11 bases fitting TRBD2. The CDR3 has 15 amino acids. V lost 2 bases, J lost 5 bases, and 5 bases stayed unmatched. Germline CDR1 SGHRS, CDR2 YFSETQ.

CDR3 DNA sequence: TGTGCCAGCAGCTTGGGCAGGGGTATAGAGACCCAGTACTTC. It specifies CASSLGRGIETQYF. This chain links TRBV5-6 with TRBJ2-5; the D gene is possibly TRBD1 (6 bases). The CDR3 is 14 amino acids. V lost 0 bases and J 4 bases, leaving 10 bases between the germline ends. Germline CDR1 is SGHDT and CDR2 is YYEEEE.

This clone was detected only a few times. The chain combines TRBV27 with TRBJ1-6; D is unclear. Deletions cut 8 bases from V and 0 bases from J, with 17 bases between. The CDR3 sequence is 17 residues long. In germline, CDR1 is MNHEY, CDR2 SMNVEV (reference sequence). The CDR3 here is CASREQALSSYNSPLHF. For the CDR3, the DNA is TGTGCCAGCCGGGAGCAGGCCCTTAGCTCCTATAATTCACCCCTCCACTTT.

The chain joins TRBV25-1 to TRBJ2-1, with 11 bases matching TRBD2. Germline V gene sequence: CDR1 MGHDK, CDR2 SYGVNS. CDR3 length: 14 amino acids. V was clipped by 4 bases and J by 9 bases; unmatched bases: 5. The CDR3 nucleotides are TGTGCCAGCAGTGGGACTAGCGGGTCCATTGAGCAGTTCTTC. It is translated as CASSGTSGSIEQFF.

V gene TRBV30 combines with J gene TRBJ2-7, with TRBD2 identical over 7 bases. CDR3 length equals 14 residues. V shed 2 bases, J shed 3 bases, and the junction held 7 bases outside the gene matches. Germline V CDR1 and CDR2: GTSNPN, SVGIG (reference sequence). The CDR3 DNA reads as TGTGCCTGGAGTACGGCTAGCGGCCTCTACGAGCAGTACTTC. The encoded protein is CAWSTASGLYEQYF.

This rearrangement joins TRBV4-1 to TRBJ1-4, with unresolved D. The germline V gene encodes CDR1 MGHRA and CDR2 YSYEKL. This CDR3 contains 19 residues. The germline V and J ends were trimmed by 0 bases and 1 base, with 18 bases remaining between them. CDR3 sequence: CASSQDRIGGPGTNEKLFF. In DNA, the CDR3 is TGCGCCAGCAGCCAAGATCGGATAGGCGGCCCGGGAACTAATGAAAAACTGTTTTTT.

The V and J genes are TRBV5-1 and TRBJ2-7; 8 bases are shared with TRBD1. The V gene end was trimmed by 0 bases and the J gene end by 6 bases; junction bases not matched to a gene: 8. CDR1 SGHRS and CDR2 YFSETQ come from the germline V gene. The CDR3 covers 15 residues. The CDR3 spells CASSLAGGGDGEQYF. The CDR3 DNA follows: TGCGCCAGCAGCTTGGCAGGGGGCGGAGATGGCGAGCAGTACTTC.

The chain combines TRBV27 with TRBJ2-2, with 9 bases matching TRBD2. The V and J ends lost 2 bases and 5 bases, in that order; junction bases with no gene match: 6. Germline CDR1 MNHEY, CDR2 SMNVEV (reference sequence). CDR3 size: 16 residues. Here the CDR3 DNA reads TGTGCCAGCAGTTTAGACGGGCGGGAGGGGACCGGGGAGCTGTTTTTT. This translates into CASSLDGREGTGELFF.

This chain connects TRBV7-3 to TRBJ1-1, with 10 positions matching TRBD1. Germline trimming cut 4 bases from V and 4 bases from J; bases unmatched to any gene: 3. The CDR3 extends over 14 amino acids. Germline-derived CDR1 and CDR2 are SGHTA and FQGTGA. CDR3 region: CASSSTGGRTEAFF. CDR3 nucleotides: TGTGCCAGCAGCTCGACAGGGGGCCGCACTGAAGCTTTCTTT.